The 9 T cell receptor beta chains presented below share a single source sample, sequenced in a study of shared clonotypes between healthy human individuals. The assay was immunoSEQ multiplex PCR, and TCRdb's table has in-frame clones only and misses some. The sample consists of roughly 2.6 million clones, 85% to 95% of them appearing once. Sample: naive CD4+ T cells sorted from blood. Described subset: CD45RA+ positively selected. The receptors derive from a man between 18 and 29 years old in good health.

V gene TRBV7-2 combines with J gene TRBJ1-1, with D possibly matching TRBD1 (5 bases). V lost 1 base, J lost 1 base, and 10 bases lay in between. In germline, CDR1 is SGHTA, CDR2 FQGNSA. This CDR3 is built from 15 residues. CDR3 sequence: CASSLVGAGNTEAFF. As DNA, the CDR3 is TGTGCCAGCAGCTTAGTTGGGGCGGGGAACACTGAAGCTTTCTTT.

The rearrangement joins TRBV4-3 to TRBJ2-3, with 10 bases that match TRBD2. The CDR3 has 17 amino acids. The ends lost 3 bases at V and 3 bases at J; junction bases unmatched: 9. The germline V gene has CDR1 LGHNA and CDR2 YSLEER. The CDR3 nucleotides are TGCGCCAGCAGCCAGAACACGCGAGCGGGAGGGACAGATACGCAGTATTTT. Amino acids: CASSQNTRAGGTDTQYF.

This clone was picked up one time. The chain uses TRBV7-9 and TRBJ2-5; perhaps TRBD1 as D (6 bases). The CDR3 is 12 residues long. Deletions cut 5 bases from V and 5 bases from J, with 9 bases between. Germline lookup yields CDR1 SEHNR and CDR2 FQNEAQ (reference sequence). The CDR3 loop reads CASSQGTETQYF. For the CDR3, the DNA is TGTGCCAGCAGCCAGGGGACGGAGACCCAGTACTTC.

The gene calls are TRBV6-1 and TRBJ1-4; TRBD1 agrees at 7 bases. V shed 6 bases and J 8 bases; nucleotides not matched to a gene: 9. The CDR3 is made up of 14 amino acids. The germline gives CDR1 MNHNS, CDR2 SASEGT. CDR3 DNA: TGTGCCAGCAGCCAGACAGGGCGGGGGGAAAAACTGTTTTTT. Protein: CASSQTGRGEKLFF.

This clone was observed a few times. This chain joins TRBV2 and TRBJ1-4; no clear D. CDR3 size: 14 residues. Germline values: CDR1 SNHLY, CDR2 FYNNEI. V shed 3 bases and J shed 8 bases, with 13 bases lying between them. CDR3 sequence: CASSDSRAGEKLFF. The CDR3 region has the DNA TGTGCCAGCAGTGATAGTAGGGCTGGAGAAAAACTGTTTTTT.

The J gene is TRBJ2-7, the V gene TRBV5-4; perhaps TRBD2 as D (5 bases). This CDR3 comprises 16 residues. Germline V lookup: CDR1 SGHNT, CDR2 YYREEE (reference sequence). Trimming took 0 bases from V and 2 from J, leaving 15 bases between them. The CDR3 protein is CASSLEGLAGPYEQYF. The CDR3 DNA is TGTGCCAGCAGCTTGGAAGGCCTAGCCGGGCCCTACGAGCAGTACTTC.

The DNA for the CDR3 is TGTGCCAGCAGTGGGAGGCGGGGCTACGAGCAGTACTTC. This gives the protein CASSGRRGYEQYF. The V call is TRBV25-1, the J call TRBJ2-7, with D tentatively TRBD2 (6 bases). Germline-derived CDR1 and CDR2 are MGHDK and SYGVNS. Trimming left V 4 bases short and J 3 bases short, with 10 bases between. This CDR3 is built from 13 residues.

Written as DNA, the CDR3 is TGTGCCAGCAGTCGCCAGGACTTGGGAAAGGCCTCCTACGAGCAGTACTTC. Residues: CASSRQDLGKASYEQYF. This chain connects TRBV27 to TRBJ2-7; a weak D match, TRBD2 (5 bases). Germline-derived CDR1 and CDR2 are MNHEY and SMNVEV (reference sequence). Trimming removed 5 bases at V and 0 bases at J, with 20 bases between. The CDR3 spans 17 residues.

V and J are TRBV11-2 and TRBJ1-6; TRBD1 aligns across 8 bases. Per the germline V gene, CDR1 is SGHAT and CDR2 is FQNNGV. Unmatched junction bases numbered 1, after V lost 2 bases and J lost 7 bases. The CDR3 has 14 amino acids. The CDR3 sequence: CASSLQGANSPLHF. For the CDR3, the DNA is TGTGCCAGCAGCTTACAGGGGGCGAATTCACCCCTCCACTTT. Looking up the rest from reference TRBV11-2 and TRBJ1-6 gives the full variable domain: EAGVAQSPRYKIIEKRQSVAFWCNPISGHATLYWYQQILGQGPKLLIQFQNNGVVDDSQLPKDRFSAERLKGVDSTLKIQPAKLEDSAVYLCASSLQGANSPLHFGNGTRLTVT.